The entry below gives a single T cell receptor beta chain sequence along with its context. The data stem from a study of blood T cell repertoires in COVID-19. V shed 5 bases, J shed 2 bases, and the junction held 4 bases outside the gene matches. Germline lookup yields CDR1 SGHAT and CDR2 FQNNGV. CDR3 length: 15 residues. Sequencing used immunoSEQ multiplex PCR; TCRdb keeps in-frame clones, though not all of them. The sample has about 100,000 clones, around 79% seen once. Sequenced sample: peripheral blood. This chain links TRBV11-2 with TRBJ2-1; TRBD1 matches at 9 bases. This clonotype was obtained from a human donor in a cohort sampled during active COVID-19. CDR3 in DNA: TGTGCCAGCAGCACCAACAGGGGGCCCTACAATGAGCAGTTCTTC. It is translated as CASSTNRGPYNEQFF.